The rows below give T cell receptor beta chains drawn from one sample of a study of blood T cells in healthy people across ages. Via MiXCR, TCRdb re-called the 5' RACE reads, giving one row per CDR3 protein. Of 500,000 to 600,000 distinct CDR3 sequences in the sample, 25% to 30% were seen once. The material sequenced was blood. The source is a woman in her 70s in good health. Both conserved end residues are trimmed from each CDR3. Fields, in order: V gene, clone size, CDR3 protein. Rows may omit the clone size; those that give it use once, few, many or a size class.

TRBV7-9 | . | ASSLGAGSGTGELF
TRBV7-2 | . | ASSVRLADEQY
TRBV4-3 | . | ASSQEPDRPNEKLF
TRBV9 | . | ASSPAPTGFYGYT
TRBV20-1 | . | SARDRRGDEETQY
TRBV6-1 | few | ASSDRRYGGNTEAF
TRBV5-1 | few | ASSNGVKEVTQY
TRBV7-8 | few | ASSLVTEVPTRSGQH
TRBV4-3 | few | ASSQYLAGDNEQF
TRBV6-1 | . | ASSAGSSGANVLT
TRBV2 | . | ASSAQLNYGYT
TRBV5-1 | few | ASSESGTGVEQF
TRBV12-3/TRBV12-4 | . | ASRDRGISPEAF
TRBV10-3 | . | AISLSGDDTDTQY
TRBV5-1 | few | ASSGGTGDSYEQY
TRBV20-1 | once | SARDRTGGGREQF
TRBV7-9 | many | ASSARQGNEQY
TRBV7-6 | few | ASSPSRPYEQY
TRBV4-1 | . | ASSQPTGLKSGANVLT
TRBV29-1 | . | SVAGARANYGYT
TRBV5-1 | few | ASSTGTGHEGYT
TRBV9 | . | ASSPYSPGDTDTQY
TRBV20-1 | . | SATRPIGSLSYEQY
TRBV20-1 | . | SARGERGSVAQY
TRBV5-6 | . | ASSDYRGDEQF
TRBV11-3 | . | ASRYQGGYT
TRBV12-3/TRBV12-4 | . | ASSLGSAENNEQF
TRBV27 | . | ANPRGLGGTEAF
TRBV5-5 | . | ASSLGVQPQH
TRBV11-1 | few | ASSFLAGFTDTLY
TRBV3-1 | once | ASSRPGLAFEQY
TRBV25-1 | many | ASSGPGAPRGYT
TRBV7-3 | . | ASSLTLAGGQETQY
TRBV5-1 | few | ASSYTRGDGGYT
TRBV5-1 | . | ASSLQGGSGEQY
TRBV15 | . | ATSRGKGIAQETQY
TRBV29-1 | . | SVSPFSRAGELF
TRBV7-3 | . | ASSTGMNTEAF
TRBV11-3 | few | ASSLERGVPETQY
TRBV6-6 | . | ASRRQEYTEAF
TRBV5-1 | . | ASSLRQGAAGNTIY
TRBV7-2 | many | ASSPGARQY
TRBV7-2 | . | ASSHGGYRDNEQF
TRBV7-8 | few | ASSNQNRDNQPQH
TRBV4-2 | few | ASSQDAGRDNYGYT
TRBV20-1 | . | SASPITQWGYT